This paragraph reports one T cell receptor (beta chain). What it binds is not known. Sorted CD4+ subsets: naive, central memory, regulatory, stem cell-like memory (CD45RO/CCR7/CD25/CD127/CD95/CD27 panel). The data are from a study of beta chain features in type 1 diabetes. Study-wide context: Healthy donors and patients showed comparable age, gender and cell yields. Sorted cells, 90 million to 120 million in number, were examined across all samples. Study-level findings and limits: Shortening that was moderate but significant affected the TCRB CDR3s of Type 1 diabetes patients in all four CD4+ subsets.

The ends were cut back, 6 bases at V and 7 bases at J, with 10 bases in the middle. This CDR3 comprises 12 residues. CDR1 is MDHEN and CDR2 is SYDVKM in the germline V gene. The whole isolated RNA underwent reverse transcription, so sequencing captured expressed TCRB transcripts. The data were produced by immunoSEQ multiplex PCR, yet TCRdb's version contains in-frame clones alone and is incomplete. The sample lists about 710,000 clones, more than 13% seen once, with nearly 0.04% in the top ten. This TCR derives from a man younger than 30 with type 1 diabetes. The sample was naive CD4+ T cells from blood. The chain couples TRBV28 to TRBJ2-1; D ambiguous. The CDR3 region has the DNA TGTGCCAGCAGCGAGAGAAGGAATGAGCAGTTCTTC. It is translated as CASSERRNEQFF.